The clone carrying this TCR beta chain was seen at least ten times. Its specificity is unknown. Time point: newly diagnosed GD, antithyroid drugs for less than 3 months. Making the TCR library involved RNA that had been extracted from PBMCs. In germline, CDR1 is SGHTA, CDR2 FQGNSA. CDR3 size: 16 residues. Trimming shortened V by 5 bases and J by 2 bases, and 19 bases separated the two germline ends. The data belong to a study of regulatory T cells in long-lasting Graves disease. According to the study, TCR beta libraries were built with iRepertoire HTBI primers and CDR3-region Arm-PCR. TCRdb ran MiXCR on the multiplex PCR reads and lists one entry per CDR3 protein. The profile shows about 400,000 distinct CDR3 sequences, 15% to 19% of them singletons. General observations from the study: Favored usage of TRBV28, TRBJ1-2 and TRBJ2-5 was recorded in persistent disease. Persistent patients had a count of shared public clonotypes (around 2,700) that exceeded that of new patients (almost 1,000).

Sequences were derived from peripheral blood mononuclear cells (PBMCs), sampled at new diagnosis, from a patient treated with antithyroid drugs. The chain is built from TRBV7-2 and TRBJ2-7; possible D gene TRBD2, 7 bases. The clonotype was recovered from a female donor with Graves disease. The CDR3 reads CASSHRAAGAAYEQYF. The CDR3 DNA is TGTGCCAGCAGCCATAGGGCGGCGGGGGCCGCCTACGAGCAGTACTTC.